These T cell receptor beta chains were read from a single sample in a study of shared clonotypes between healthy human individuals. Using immunoSEQ multiplex PCR, the repertoire was profiled, and TCRdb retains in-frame clones only, with some absent. Altogether around 1.9 million clones are present, 93% being singletons, with the ten largest covering approximately 1.6%. Sequences were obtained from naive CD8+ T cells from PBMCs. Receptors originate from a man between 18 and 29 years old in good health. Some clones in this sample may be carry-over from other donors' samples. Both conserved end residues are trimmed from each CDR3. Each record gives: V gene, CDR3 protein.

>TRBV9
ASSVDPGGHYNEQF
>TRBV6-4
ASSILPHSTDTQY
>TRBV7-2
ASSYGNTEAF
>TRBV27
ASSLSGQGAYEQY
>TRBV28
ASSLTGSTGELF
>TRBV15
ATSSPLAPGELF
>TRBV29-1
SVENVSGNTIY
>TRBV7-8
ASSLGDLSPGLF
>TRBV30
AWSVNYLEQF
>TRBV5-1
ASSSAYEQY
>TRBV11-1
ASSPGGYEQY
>TRBV29-1
SVESGVYNEQF
>TRBV6-5
ASRPRGQGGGYT
>TRBV9
ASSDRTSGRDEQF
>TRBV27
ASSFLSPQGTQPQH
>TRBV6-5
ASSYSAGPIHNEQF
>TRBV11-2
ASSHRDGSLPGANVLT
>TRBV14
ASSQDARTGRYEQY
>TRBV27
ASSSPRTGKATQY
>TRBV28
ASSPRQGSTDTQY
>TRBV7-3
ASSPQGPNEQF
>TRBV9
ASSVLWDPSTDTQY
>TRBV29-1
SVGAGYEQY
>TRBV9
ASSVGGSRETQY
>TRBV4-1
ASSPLIDQPQH
>TRBV5-6
ASTRGSTGELF
>TRBV6-1
ASSEAIDSYEQY
>TRBV9
ASSPRAPYEQY
>TRBV7-9
ASSYWTSGRTDEQF
>TRBV2
ASSGSQGETEAF
>TRBV5-1
ASSMDSRGTYEQY
>TRBV19
ASSIVRDRNQPQH
>TRBV19
ASSIPGISNQPQH
>TRBV7-9
ASSLDGGETQY
>TRBV7-9
ASTPPGSTEAF
>TRBV27
ASSLSTGMNTEAF
>TRBV19
ASRGLAGYNEQF
>TRBV27
ASSSPHRVSYEQY
>TRBV6-1
ASSTGLAGYYEQY
>TRBV7-9
ASSLVGYNEQF
>TRBV6-5
ASSQGEGTIY
>TRBV6-1
ASIRQGGGEKLF
>TRBV27
ASSLGGDGPGRGAF